The subject of this entry is one TCR beta chain. Its target is unknown. The sample is drawn from a study of response to subunit inactivated influenza vaccine. The CDR3 is 15 residues long. V was pared by 5 bases and J by 0 bases, with 6 bases of the junction left unmatched. Germline CDR1 reads SGHRS; CDR2 reads YFSETQ. Notes on the study in general: With each seasonal influenza vaccination, the authors suggested, few new T cells are recruited.

From the RT-PCR reads, TCRdb called clonotypes with MiXCR, one entry per CDR3 protein. The top ten clones hold around 7.6% of a sample with roughly 710,000 distinct CDR3 sequences, 14% of them seen once. This receptor was obtained from a man aged 45-65 years who received an inactivated influenza vaccine. The sample was PBMCs from blood, taken approximately 15 days before vaccination. The chain uses TRBV5-1 and TRBJ2-3; 7 nucleotides align to TRBD2. CDR3 in DNA: TGCGCCAGCAGGCGGACTAGGCAAAGCACAGATACGCAGTATTTT. This sequence encodes CASRRTRQSTDTQYF.